The clone carrying this TCR beta chain showed up just a few times. Its antigen is unknown. From germline, CDR1 is SGHDN and CDR2 FVKESK. The CDR3 contains 15 residues. The ends lost 4 bases at V and 12 bases at J; junction bases unmatched: 9. These data come from a study of naive and memory T cell subsets. General study points: Naive repertoires, especially CD8, held a few larger clonotypes, possibly memory cells re-expressing CD45RA.

Both TRBC1 and TRBC2 were covered by a beta constant-region primer of two equimolar oligonucleotides. The ligated cDNA underwent four PCR rounds using SP2 and nested alpha and beta constant-region primers. TCRdb reprocessed the UMI-ligation and nested PCR reads via MiXCR and lists one record per CDR3 protein. There are around 140,000 distinct CDR3 sequences in the sample; 20% to 25% occur only once, and 0.095% to 0.12% lies in the top ten. This clonotype was obtained from a human donor in good health. Sequencing was done on a sample of naive CD4+ T cells from blood. V is TRBV14 and J is TRBJ2-1; 13 bases align to TRBD2. As DNA, the CDR3 is TGTGCCAGCAGCCTCGGACTAGCGGGAGTGGGTGTGCAGTTCTTC. This sequence encodes CASSLGLAGVGVQFF.